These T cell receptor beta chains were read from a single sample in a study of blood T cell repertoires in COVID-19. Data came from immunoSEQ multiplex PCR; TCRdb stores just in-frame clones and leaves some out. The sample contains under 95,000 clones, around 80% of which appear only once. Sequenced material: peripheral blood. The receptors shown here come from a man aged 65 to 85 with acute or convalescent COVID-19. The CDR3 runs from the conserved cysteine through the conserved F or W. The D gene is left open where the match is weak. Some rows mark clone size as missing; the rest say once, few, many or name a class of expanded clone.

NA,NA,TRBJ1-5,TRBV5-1,TGCGCCAGCAGCCCGGAAGGAGGGCGGCAGCCCCAGCATTTT,CASSPEGGRQPQHF
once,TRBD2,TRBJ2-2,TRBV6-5,TGTCCCCGGGGTAGCGGGGGGGAGAGCACCGGGGAGCTGTTTTTT,CPRGSGGESTGELFF
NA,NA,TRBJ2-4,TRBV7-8,TGTGCCAGCAGCTTAGGTCATAGTCCCAAAAACATTCAGTACTTC,CASSLGHSPKNIQYF
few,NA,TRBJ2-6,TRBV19,TGTGCCAGTAGTATAGCGGGACCGAATTCGGGGGATGGGGCCAACGTCCTGACTTTC,CASSIAGPNSGDGANVLTF
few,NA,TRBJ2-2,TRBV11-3,TGTGCCAGCACAGGGGCGAACACCGGGGAGCTGTTTTTT,CASTGANTGELFF
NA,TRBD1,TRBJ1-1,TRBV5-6,TGTGCCAGCAGCTTGTCGCGGACAGGGAACACTGAAGCTTTCTTT,CASSLSRTGNTEAFF
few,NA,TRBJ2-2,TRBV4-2,TGTGCCAGCAGCCAGGCACAGGCGAACACCGGGGAGCTGTTTTTT,CASSQAQANTGELFF
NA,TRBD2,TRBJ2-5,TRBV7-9,TGTGCCAGCAGCATCGCGGGGGTCCGTGAGACCCAGTACTTC,CASSIAGVRETQYF
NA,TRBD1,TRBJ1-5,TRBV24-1,TGTGCCACCAGTGACCCGGGACAGGGGAATCAGCCCCAGCATTTT,CATSDPGQGNQPQHF
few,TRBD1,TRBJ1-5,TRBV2,TGTGCCAGCAGTGTCGACAGGGGGCGTCAGCCCCAGCATTTT,CASSVDRGRQPQHF
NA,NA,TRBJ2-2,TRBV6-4,TGTGCCAGCAGTGTGGGGCTCACCGGGGAGCTGTTTTTT,CASSVGLTGELFF
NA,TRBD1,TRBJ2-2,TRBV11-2,TGTGCCAGCAGCCCGTCGACAGGGCGTACCGGGGAGCTGTTTTTT,CASSPSTGRTGELFF
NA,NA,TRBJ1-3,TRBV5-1,TGCGCCAGCAGCTTGGCATCACAGGTTTTCTCTGGAAACACCATATATTTT,CASSLASQVFSGNTIYF
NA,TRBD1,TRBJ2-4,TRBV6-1,TGTGCCAGCAGTGCCACAGGGGGCATGGGCAAAAACATTCAGTACTTC,CASSATGGMGKNIQYF
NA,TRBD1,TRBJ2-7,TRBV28,TGTGCCAGCAGTGGCCAGGGGGCAAATAGGGAGCAGTACTTC,CASSGQGANREQYF
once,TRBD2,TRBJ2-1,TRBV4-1,TGCGCCAGCAGCCAATTAGCGGGGGGGAATGAGCAGTTCTTC,CASSQLAGGNEQFF
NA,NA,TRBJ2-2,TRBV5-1,TGCGCCAGCAGCTTGTTGGGACTGGCCGGGGAGCTGTTTTTT,CASSLLGLAGELFF
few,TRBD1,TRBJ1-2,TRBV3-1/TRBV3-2,TGTGCCAGCAGCGGGGGGTTAGGGGGCCGTGACTACTACACCTTC,CASSGGLGGRDYYTF
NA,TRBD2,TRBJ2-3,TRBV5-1,TGCGCCAGCAGCTATTGGTCCGGGACTAGCGGGGGGCCAGATACGCAGTATTTT,CASSYWSGTSGGPDTQYF
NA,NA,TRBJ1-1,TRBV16,TGTGCCAGCAGCCAATCATCCGGGAACACTGAAGCTTTCTTT,CASSQSSGNTEAFF
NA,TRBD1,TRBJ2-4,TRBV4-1,TGCGCCAGCAGCCAAGTAGGACAGGCAGAAGCCAAAAACATTCAGTACTTC,CASSQVGQAEAKNIQYF
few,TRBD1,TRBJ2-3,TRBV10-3,TGTGCCATCAGTGTGGGCACAGGGGAAGCAGATACGCAGTATTTT,CAISVGTGEADTQYF